This TCR beta chain was retrieved from a study of T cells in Graves' hyperthyroidism and ophthalmopathy. Study-level results: Blood also held most thyroid clonotypes expanded beyond 0.001.

Many counts were recorded for this clonotype. What it recognizes is unknown. Orbital computed tomography and thyroid ultrasound, together with serum TRAb and thyroxine and clinical symptoms, were used for diagnoses. Amplified regions were TCR beta CDR3 sequences from RNA transcripts. An initial round of RT-PCR targeting the TCR CDR3 relied on the HTBI primer set. TCRdb called the multiplex PCR reads again in MiXCR, with one record for every CDR3 protein. The sample records hundreds of thousands of distinct CDR3 sequences, 45% being singletons. Input material: peripheral blood or thyroid tissue (not recorded which). The TCR was taken from an adult man with Graves' disease, either hyperthyroidism or ophthalmopathy (not recorded which).

The CDR3 protein is CSVEQGRPYEQYF. The CDR3 nucleotides are TGCAGCGTTGAACAGGGGCGGCCCTACGAGCAGTACTTC. V gene TRBV29-1 combines with J gene TRBJ2-7, with a weak D call TRBD1 (6 bases). V shed 2 bases and J shed 2 bases, with 10 bases lying between them. The CDR3 consists of 13 residues. Germline V CDR1 and CDR2: SQVTM, ANQGSEA.